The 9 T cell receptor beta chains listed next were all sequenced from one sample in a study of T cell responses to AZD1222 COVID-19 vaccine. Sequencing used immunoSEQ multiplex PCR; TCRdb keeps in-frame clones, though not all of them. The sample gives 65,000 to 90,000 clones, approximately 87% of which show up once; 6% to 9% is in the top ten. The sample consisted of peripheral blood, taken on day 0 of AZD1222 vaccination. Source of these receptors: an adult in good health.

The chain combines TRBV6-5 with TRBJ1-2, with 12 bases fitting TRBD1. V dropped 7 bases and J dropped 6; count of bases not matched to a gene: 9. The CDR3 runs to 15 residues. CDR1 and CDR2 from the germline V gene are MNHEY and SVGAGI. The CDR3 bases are TGTGCCAGCATTAAGGGACAGGGGGCTCACAATGGCTACACCTTC. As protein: CASIKGQGAHNGYTF.

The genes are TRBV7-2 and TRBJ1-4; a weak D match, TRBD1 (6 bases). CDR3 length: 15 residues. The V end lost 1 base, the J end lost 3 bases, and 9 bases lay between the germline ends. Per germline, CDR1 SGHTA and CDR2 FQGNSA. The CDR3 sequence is CASSLVGASNEKLFF. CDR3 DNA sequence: TGTGCCAGCAGCTTAGTGGGGGCGTCTAATGAAAAACTGTTTTTT.

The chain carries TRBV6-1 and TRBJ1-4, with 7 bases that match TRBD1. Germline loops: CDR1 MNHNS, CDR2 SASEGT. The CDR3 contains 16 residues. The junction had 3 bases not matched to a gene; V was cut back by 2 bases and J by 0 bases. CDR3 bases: TGTGCCAGCAGTGAACTAGGGGGCGCAACTAATGAAAAACTGTTTTTT. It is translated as CASSELGGATNEKLFF.

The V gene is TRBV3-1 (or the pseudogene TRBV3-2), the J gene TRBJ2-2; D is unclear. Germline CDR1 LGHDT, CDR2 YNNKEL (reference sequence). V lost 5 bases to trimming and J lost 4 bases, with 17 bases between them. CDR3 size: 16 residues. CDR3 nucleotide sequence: TGTGCCAGCAGCTCCACTCTACACACCGGCACCGGGGAGCTGTTTTTT. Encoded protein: CASSSTLHTGTGELFF.

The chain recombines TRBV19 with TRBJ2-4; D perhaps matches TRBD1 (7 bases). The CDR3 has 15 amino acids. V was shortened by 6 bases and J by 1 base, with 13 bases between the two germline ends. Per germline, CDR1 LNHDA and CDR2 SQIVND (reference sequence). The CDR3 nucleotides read TGTGCCAGTAGCGGCGGGACAGTCGCCAAAAACATTCAGTACTTC. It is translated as CASSGGTVAKNIQYF.

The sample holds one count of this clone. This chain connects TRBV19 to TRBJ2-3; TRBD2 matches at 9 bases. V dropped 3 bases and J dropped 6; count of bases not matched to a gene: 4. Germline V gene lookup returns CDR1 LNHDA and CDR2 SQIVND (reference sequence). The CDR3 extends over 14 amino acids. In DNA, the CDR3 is TGTGCCAGTAGTATCGGGACTAGCCCTGATACGCAGTATTTT. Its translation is CASSIGTSPDTQYF.

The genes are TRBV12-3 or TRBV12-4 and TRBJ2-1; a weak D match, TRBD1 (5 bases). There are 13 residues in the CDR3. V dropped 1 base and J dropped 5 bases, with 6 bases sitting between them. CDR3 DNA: TGTGCCAGCAGTTTAGGACAGCACAATGAGCAGTTCTTC. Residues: CASSLGQHNEQFF.

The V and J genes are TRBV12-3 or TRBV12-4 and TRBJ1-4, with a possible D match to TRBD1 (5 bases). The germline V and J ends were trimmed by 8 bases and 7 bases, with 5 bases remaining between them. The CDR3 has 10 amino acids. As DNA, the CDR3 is TGTGCCAGCGGGGCTGAAAAACTGTTTTTT. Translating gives CASGAEKLFF.

The CDR3 DNA reads TGTGCCAGCAGTGTAGGCCTGACTGCCTCTGGGGCCAACGTCCTGACTTTC. Its protein is CASSVGLTASGANVLTF. The chain recombines TRBV2 with TRBJ2-6; D call uncertain. CDR1 is SNHLY and CDR2 is FYNNEI in the germline V gene. V was pared by 4 bases and J by 0 bases, with 13 bases between. This CDR3 region has 17 residues.